This TCR beta chain was identified in a study of blood T cell repertoires in COVID-19 (dated by TCRdb to 2018 to 2020). Study-wide context: The collaborator samples originated in the United States, Italy and Spain and spanned the acute and convalescent phases of COVID-19. The material from the prospective study consisted of cDNA or gDNA derived from T cells, B-cell-depleted T cells, or PBMCs. The dataset comprised deeply sampled blood TCRbeta repertoires from subjects exposed to, actively infected with, or recovered from COVID-19. The repertoires were released in a freely available public database meant as a resource for research on the immune response to SARS-CoV-2. Samples came from the ongoing ImmuneRACE study (first 160 participants) plus 1,254 subjects from 6 global collaborators. Sample metadata almost always included a de-identified subject ID, COVID-19 status, age in years and sex. Where HLA class I and class II types were available, the types were taken from metadata supplied by the sample provider, not from assay-based typing. The research as a whole found: The amount of clinical and demographic metadata varied by source and participant and was provided uncurated.

Collaborating institutions collected whole blood in K2EDTA tubes following their own protocols. Collaborator samples were shipped for TCRbeta analysis as frozen whole blood, isolated PBMCs, or DNA extracted from either sample type. TCRbeta CDR3 regions were amplified from genomic DNA using the immunoSEQ Assay, a bias-controlled multiplex PCR. The source study handled its data this way. Nucleated cell counts per sample were estimated from amplification of reference gene primers within the assay. Sequence reads were collapsed and filtered to measure the absolute abundance of every unique TCRbeta CDR3 rearrangement. Productive Simpson clonality was computed per sample as the square root of Simpson's diversity index over productive rearrangements. TCRdb re-hosts the immuneACCESS table, in-frame sequences only. Its copies lack some clones; in the studies checked, an unresolved V gene accounts for under half of them, and the cause for the rest is not known. V and J calls and clone size come straight from that table; D and trimming were deduced from the DNA. The sample table records some 61,000 clones; around 89% of these occur just once. Clones ranked in the top ten supply 1.6% of the sample.

Looking up the germline V gene yields CDR1 MNHEY and CDR2 SVGAGI. V and J lose 5 bases and 3 bases, and a span of 10 bases separates them. The CDR3 has 13 amino acids, counting the end cysteine and phenylalanine. This entry keeps only the CDR3 DNA: 39 bases, framed from base 1. Worth noting for this clone: This receptor's antigen is unknown. Base qualities are missing; no much larger clone stands one base away.

The sequencing sample was made of peripheral blood. The receptor comes from a man aged 60 to 75 with acute or convalescent COVID-19. The rearrangement combines TRBV6-5 with TRBJ1-2, with no D gene named confidently. CDR3 region: CASSIKADYGYTF. The DNA is as follows: TGTGCCAGCAGTATTAAGGCGGACTATGGCTACACCTTC.